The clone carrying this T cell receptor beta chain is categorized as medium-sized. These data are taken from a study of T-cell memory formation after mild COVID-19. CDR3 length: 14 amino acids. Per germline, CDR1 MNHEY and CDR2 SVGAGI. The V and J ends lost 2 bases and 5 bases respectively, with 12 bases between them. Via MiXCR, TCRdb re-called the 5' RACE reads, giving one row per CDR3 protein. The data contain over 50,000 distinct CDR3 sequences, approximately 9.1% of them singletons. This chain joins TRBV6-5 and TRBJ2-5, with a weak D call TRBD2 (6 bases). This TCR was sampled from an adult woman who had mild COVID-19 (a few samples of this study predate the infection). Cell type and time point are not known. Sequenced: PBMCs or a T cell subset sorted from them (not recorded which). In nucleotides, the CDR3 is TGTGCCAGCAGTTACGCGGGGAGAGGGGAGACCCAGTACTTC. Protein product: CASSYAGRGETQYF.